The clone carrying this T cell receptor beta chain has ten or more counts. The sample is drawn from a study of prognosis after radiotherapy for stage I lung cancer. Whole-study context: Without exception, patients with non-small cell lung cancer were deemed medically inoperable. Concurrent therapy with stereotactic body radiotherapy was given to no patient.

The CDR3 is made up of 17 amino acids. Germline assignment: CDR1 LGHNA and CDR2 YSLEER. V shed 4 bases and J 2 bases; nucleotides not matched to a gene: 10. The genomic DNA TCR beta CDR3 region underwent two rounds of multiplex PCR. Amplification during the initial PCR round employed primers specific to each TRBV and TRBJ gene. TCRdb processed the multiplex PCR reads anew with MiXCR; each CDR3 protein has one entry. This sample has over 11,000 distinct CDR3 sequences, with 55% to 65% found just once. The specimen comprised PBMCs, sampled before or after stereotactic body radiation therapy (not recorded which). This chain joins TRBV4-3 and TRBJ1-5; 8 nucleotides line up with TRBD1. The source of this sequence is a donor over 45 with non-small cell lung cancer. The CDR3, as DNA: TGCGCCAGCAGCCCCACCGCAGGGGGCGCGGGCAATCAGCCCCAGCATTTT. Amino acids: CASSPTAGGAGNQPQHF.